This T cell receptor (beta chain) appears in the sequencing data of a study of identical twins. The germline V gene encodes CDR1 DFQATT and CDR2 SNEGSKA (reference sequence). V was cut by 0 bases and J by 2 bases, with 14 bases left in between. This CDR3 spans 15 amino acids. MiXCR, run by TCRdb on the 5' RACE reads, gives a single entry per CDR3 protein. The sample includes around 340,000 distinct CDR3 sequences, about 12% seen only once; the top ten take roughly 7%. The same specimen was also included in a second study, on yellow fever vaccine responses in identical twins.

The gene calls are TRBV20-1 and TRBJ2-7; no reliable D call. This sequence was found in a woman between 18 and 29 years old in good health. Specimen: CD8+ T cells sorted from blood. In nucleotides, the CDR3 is TGCAGTGCTAGAGATAGAAGGGAACCAACCTACGAGCAGTACTTC. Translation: CSARDRREPTYEQYF.